This section outlines one T cell receptor (beta chain) sequence together with its context. The data were obtained in a study of blood T cell repertoires in COVID-19. What the recovered Cohort 3 donors had was two negative PCRs, clearance, or symptom resolution. CDR1 and CDR2 from the germline V gene are GTSNPN and SVGIG (reference sequence). V was cut by 1 base and J by 10 bases, with 14 bases left in between. The CDR3 runs to 13 residues. Produced via immunoSEQ multiplex PCR; TCRdb's table is partial and in-frame only. The sample lists about 380,000 clones, about 90% occurring once. The clonotype comes from a young man who had recovered from COVID-19. Sequencing was carried out using PBMCs or T cells enriched from blood (not recorded which). V is TRBV30 and J is TRBJ1-5; perhaps TRBD1 as D (5 bases). In DNA, the CDR3 is TGTGCCTGGAGTGCAGATTTCGGGGGTCCCCAGCATTTT. It is translated as CAWSADFGGPQHF.